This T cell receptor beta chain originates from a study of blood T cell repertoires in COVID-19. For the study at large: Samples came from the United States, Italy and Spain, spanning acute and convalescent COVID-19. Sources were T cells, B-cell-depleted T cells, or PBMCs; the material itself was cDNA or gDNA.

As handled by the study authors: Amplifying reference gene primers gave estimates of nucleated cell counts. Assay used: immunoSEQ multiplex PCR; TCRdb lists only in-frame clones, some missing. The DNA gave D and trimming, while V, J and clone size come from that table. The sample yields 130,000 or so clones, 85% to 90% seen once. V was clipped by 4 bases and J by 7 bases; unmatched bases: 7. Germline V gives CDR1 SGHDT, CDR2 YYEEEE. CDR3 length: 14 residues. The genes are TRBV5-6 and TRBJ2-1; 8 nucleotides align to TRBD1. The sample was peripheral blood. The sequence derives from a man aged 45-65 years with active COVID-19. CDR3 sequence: CASSAQGALNEQFF. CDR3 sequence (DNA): TGTGCCAGCAGCGCGCAGGGGGCATTGAATGAGCAGTTCTTC.